The entry below gives a single T cell receptor (beta chain) sequence along with its context. The data derive from a study of T-cell reconstitution after alpha-beta-depleted transplantation in children. Construction of the TCRbeta library involved unique molecular identifiers. TCRdb used MiXCR to reprocess the PCR reads, holding one entry per CDR3 protein. The sample lists around 100,000 distinct CDR3 sequences, 10% occurring once. V gave up 8 bases and J gave up 1 base; unmatched junction bases: 7. Germline CDR1 and CDR2: SGHRS and YFSETQ. The CDR3 runs to 15 residues. The TCR was taken from a boy between 2 and 10 years old with acute lymphoblastic leukemia, due to receive a stem cell transplant. The chain employs TRBV5-1 and TRBJ2-1, with 9 bases aligning to TRBD2. The material was PBMCs, obtained before TCRalphabeta/CD19-depleted stem cell transplant. In DNA form, the CDR3 reads TGCGCCAGTACTGAGCGGGAGGCTTCCTACAATGAGCAGTTCTTC. Its protein product is CASTEREASYNEQFF.